This T cell receptor (beta chain) was profiled in a study of Ad26.COV2.S vaccination and SARS-CoV-2 variants. Notes on the study in general: It was found that vaccine and placebo recipients had similar non-spike TCR breadth.

Treatment here: some 20 received Ad26.COV2.S at low or high dose, single or two shots; roughly 5 received placebo; per-sample allocation not given. Following the first vaccine or placebo injection, samples were taken on day 63. Measured with immunoSEQ multiplex PCR; TCRdb has only the in-frame clones, and not every one. The sample consists of some 340,000 clones, approximately 86% of them appearing once. The CDR3 totals 14 residues. Looked up from germline, CDR1 is SGHTA and CDR2 is FQGNSA. Trimming cost V 5 bases and J 7 bases; bases outside gene matches: 9. As for this clone: Its antigen is still unknown.

The chain is built from TRBV7-2 and TRBJ2-7, with 9 positions matching TRBD1. This clonotype originated in a person aged 18-65 years who received the Ad26.COV2.S COVID-19 vaccine or a placebo. Specimen: peripheral blood, collected in a trial of Ad26.COV2.S vaccine versus placebo. DNA for the CDR3: TGTGCCAGCAGCGATACAGGGGGCGCATGGGAGCAGTACTTC. It is translated as CASSDTGGAWEQYF.